Below, 7 T cell receptor beta chains from the same sample are listed, as sequenced in a study of Tregs in tolerant kidney transplant recipients. Clones were sequenced by immunoSEQ multiplex PCR, and TCRdb holds only the in-frame ones, with some missing. In the table there are around 63,000 clones, 80% to 90% of which are singletons. The sample in question was Tregs from blood, obtained before the transplant. The receptors were gathered from a human donor who received a combined kidney and bone marrow transplant.

J is TRBJ1-1 and V is TRBV6-6; 7 positions match TRBD1. The junction had 5 bases not matched to a gene; V was cut back by 7 bases and J by 0 bases. This CDR3 is 14 amino acids long. CDR1 and CDR2 from the germline V gene are MNHNY and SVGAGI (reference sequence). Here the CDR3 reads CASTPTGLNTEAFF. CDR3 bases: TGTGCCAGCACTCCGACAGGGTTGAACACTGAAGCTTTCTTT.

The chain combines TRBV5-1 with TRBJ2-7; 10 nucleotides align to TRBD2. This CDR3 region has 17 residues. CDR1 is SGHRS, CDR2 YFSETQ, per germline. Germline trimming cut 1 base from V and 3 bases from J; bases unmatched to any gene: 10. As DNA, the CDR3 is TGCGCCAGCAGCTTGTCGTCTAGCGGGAGCGGAGGCTACGAGCAGTACTTC. This gives the protein CASSLSSSGSGGYEQYF.

This clone turned up a few times. V gene TRBV6-1 combines with J gene TRBJ1-2; no reliable D call. Germline V gene sequence: CDR1 MNHNS, CDR2 SASEGT. V was shortened by 2 bases and J by 4 bases, with 11 bases between the two germline ends. This CDR3 is built from 14 residues. CDR3 DNA sequence: TGTGCCAGCAGTGAACAGGCAGCTTTCTATGGCTACACCTTC. This encodes CASSEQAAFYGYTF.

The chain links TRBV9 to TRBJ1-1; D is undetermined. V lost 0 bases to trimming and J lost 4 bases, with 13 bases between them. The CDR3 spans 15 residues. Germline V gene data show CDR1 as SGDLS and CDR2 as YYNGEE. CDR3 residues: CASSVGAGRPTEAFF. The CDR3 coding sequence is TGTGCCAGCAGCGTAGGGGCTGGCAGGCCCACTGAAGCTTTCTTT.

V gene TRBV25-1 combines with J gene TRBJ2-3; no clear D. Germline assignment: CDR1 MGHDK and CDR2 SYGVNS. The CDR3 has 11 residues. V lost 2 bases and J 10 bases, leaving 7 bases between the germline ends. The CDR3 spells CASSEATAQYF. The CDR3 nucleotides are TGTGCCAGCAGTGAAGCCACTGCGCAGTATTTT.

The gene calls are TRBV18 and TRBJ2-5, with 7 bases aligning to TRBD1. The DNA matches TRBJ2-7 better at its end, which makes the J call doubtful. The germline gives CDR1 KGHSH, CDR2 LQKENI. The CDR3 extends over 14 amino acids. In nucleotides, the CDR3 is TGTGCCAGCTCCGTGGGGCAGGGGGAACGCGAGCAGTACTTC. Translating it yields CASSVGQGEREQYF.

The chain links TRBV30 to TRBJ2-5; a possible D gene is TRBD2 (6 bases). CDR3 length: 15 amino acids. Germline CDR1 is GTSNPN and CDR2 is SVGIG (reference sequence). V was shortened by 0 bases and J by 2 bases, with 13 bases between the two germline ends. As DNA, the CDR3 is TGTGCCTGGAGTGTAGGCGGGACTCCACAAGAGACCCAGTACTTC. Translation: CAWSVGGTPQETQYF.